This T cell receptor beta chain was captured by sequencing in a study of T cells after yellow fever vaccination. Study results and caveats: Faster peaking, at day 5 versus 15, marked a secondary response that was weaker.

Unmatched junction bases numbered 6, after V lost 5 bases and J lost 2 bases. This CDR3 is built from 15 residues. The germline gives CDR1 SGHVS, CDR2 FQNEAQ. This clonotype was found a few times. Antigen unknown. TCRdb recomputed calls from the 5' RACE reads with MiXCR, one row per CDR3 protein. The table lists 300,000 to 350,000 distinct CDR3 sequences, 8% to 9.5% of them singletons. The material was PBMCs, obtained about 41 days after the first yellow fever vaccination. This sequence was found in a man younger than 30 who received the YFV17D yellow fever vaccine. The chain links TRBV7-8 to TRBJ2-7; 10 bases align to TRBD2. CDR3 DNA: TGTGCCAGCAGCCCCGAGCTAGCGGGGGCCTACGAGCAGTACTTC. Protein: CASSPELAGAYEQYF. The whole variable domain, filled in from reference TRBV7-8 and TRBJ2-7, reads GAGVSQSPRYKVAKRGQDVALRCDPISGHVSLFWYQQALGQGPEFLTYFQNEAQLDKSGLPSDRFFAERPEGSVSTLKIQRTQQEDSAVYLCASSPELAGAYEQYFGPGTRLTVT.